Included here is one T cell receptor (beta chain) sequence, with context. The data belong to a study of cytomegalovirus exposure and HLA in healthy donors. Turning to the study itself: Clustering assigned about four fifths of the 350 to 400 genotyped donors to the Caucasian-associated ancestry cluster.

The study ran its PCR with 60 Vbeta and 13 Jbeta primers. Only in-frame clones appear in the TCRdb table, and some are missing; sequencing was by immunoSEQ multiplex PCR. The sample lists 160,000 or so clones, roughly 78% seen once, with roughly 1.9% in the top ten. Germline V CDR1 and CDR2: SGHRS, YFSETQ. This CDR3 spans 17 amino acids. The V gene lost 4 bases and the J gene lost 0 bases, with 18 bases spanning the gap. This sequence originates from a man aged 40-50 years in good health and CMV-seronegative. Sequenced: PBMCs. The chain uses TRBV5-1 and TRBJ2-3; weak D call: TRBD2 (6 bases). The CDR3 region has the DNA TGCGCCAGCAGCCGGGGACTGGGGGAGAGTAGCACAGATACGCAGTATTTT. It is translated as CASSRGLGESSTDTQYF.